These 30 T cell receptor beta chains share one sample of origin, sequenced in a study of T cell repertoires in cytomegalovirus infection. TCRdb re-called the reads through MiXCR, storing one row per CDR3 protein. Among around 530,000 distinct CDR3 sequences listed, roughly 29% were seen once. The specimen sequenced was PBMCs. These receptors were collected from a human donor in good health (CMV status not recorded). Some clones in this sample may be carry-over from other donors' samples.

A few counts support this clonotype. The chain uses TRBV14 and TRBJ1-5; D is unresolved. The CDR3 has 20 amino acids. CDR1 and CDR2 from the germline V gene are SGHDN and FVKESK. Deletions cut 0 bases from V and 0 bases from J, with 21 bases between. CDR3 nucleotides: TGTGCCAGCAGCCAAGATACCTACCCCTTCCCCCCCTATAGCAATCAGCCCCAGCATTTT. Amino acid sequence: CASSQDTYPFPPYSNQPQHF.

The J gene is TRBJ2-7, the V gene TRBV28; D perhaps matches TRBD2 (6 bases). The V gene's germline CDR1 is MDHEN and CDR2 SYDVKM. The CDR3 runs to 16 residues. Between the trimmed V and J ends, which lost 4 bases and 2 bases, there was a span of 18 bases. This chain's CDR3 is CASSSAIAASAYEQYF. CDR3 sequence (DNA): TGTGCCAGCAGTTCCGCCATAGCGGCATCGGCCTACGAGCAGTACTTC.

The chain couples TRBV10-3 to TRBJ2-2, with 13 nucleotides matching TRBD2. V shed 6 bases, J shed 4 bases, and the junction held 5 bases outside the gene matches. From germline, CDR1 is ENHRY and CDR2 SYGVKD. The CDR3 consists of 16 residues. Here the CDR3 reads CAISGLAGEGTGELFF. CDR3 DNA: TGTGCCATCAGCGGACTAGCGGGAGAAGGCACCGGGGAGCTGTTTTTT.

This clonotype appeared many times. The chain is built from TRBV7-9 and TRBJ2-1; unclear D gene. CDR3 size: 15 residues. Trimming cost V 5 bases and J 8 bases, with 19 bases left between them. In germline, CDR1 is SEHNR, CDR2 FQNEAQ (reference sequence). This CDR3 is CASSLRASSNDEQFF. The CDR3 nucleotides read TGTGCCAGCAGCCTCAGAGCGTCATCCAATGATGAGCAGTTCTTC.

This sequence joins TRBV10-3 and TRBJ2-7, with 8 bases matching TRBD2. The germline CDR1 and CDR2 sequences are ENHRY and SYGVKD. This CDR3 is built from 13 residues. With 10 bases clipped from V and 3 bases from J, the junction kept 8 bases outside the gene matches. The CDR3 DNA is TGTGCCACATCACGGGGACTAGGCTACGAGCAGTACGTC. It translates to CATSRGLGYEQYV.

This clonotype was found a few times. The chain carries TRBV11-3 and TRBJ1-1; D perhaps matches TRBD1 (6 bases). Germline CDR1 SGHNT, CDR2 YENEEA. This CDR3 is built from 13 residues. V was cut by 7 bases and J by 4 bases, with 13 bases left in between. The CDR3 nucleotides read TGTGCCAGCACTGGACAGATCTCCACTGAAGCTTTCTTT. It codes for CASTGQISTEAFF.

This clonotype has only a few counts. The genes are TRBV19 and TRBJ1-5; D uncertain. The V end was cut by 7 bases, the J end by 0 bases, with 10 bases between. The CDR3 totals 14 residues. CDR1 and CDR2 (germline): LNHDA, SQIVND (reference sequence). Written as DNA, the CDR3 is TGTGCCAGTAATAGGGATTATAGCAATCAGCCCCAGCATTTT. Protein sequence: CASNRDYSNQPQHF.

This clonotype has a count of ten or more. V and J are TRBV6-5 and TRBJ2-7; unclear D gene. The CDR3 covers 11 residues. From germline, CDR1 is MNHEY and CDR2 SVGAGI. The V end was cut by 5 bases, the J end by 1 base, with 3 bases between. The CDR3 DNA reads TGTGCCAGCAGTAAGTCCTACGAGCAGTACTTC. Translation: CASSKSYEQYF.

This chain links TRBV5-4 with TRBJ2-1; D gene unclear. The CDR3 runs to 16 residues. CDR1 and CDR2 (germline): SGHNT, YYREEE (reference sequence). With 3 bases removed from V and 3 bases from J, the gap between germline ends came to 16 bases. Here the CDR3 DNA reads TGTGCCAGCAGCTGGTTTAGGAGTGGAGTCTACAATGAGCAGTTCTTC. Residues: CASSWFRSGVYNEQFF.

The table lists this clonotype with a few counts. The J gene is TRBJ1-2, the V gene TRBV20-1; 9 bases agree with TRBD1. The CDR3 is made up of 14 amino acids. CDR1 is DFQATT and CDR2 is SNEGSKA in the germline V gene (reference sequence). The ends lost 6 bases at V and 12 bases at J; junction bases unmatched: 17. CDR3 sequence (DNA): TGCAGTGCCCCCCCCGGGACAGGGAGACCGGAGGACACCTTC. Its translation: CSAPPGTGRPEDTF.

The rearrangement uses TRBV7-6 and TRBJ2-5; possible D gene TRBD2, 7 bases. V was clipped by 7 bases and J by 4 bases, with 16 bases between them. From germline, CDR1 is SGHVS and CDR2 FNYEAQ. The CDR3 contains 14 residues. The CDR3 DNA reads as TGTGCCAGCACCGATACAGGGAGGGCAGAGACCCAGTACTTC. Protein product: CASTDTGRAETQYF.

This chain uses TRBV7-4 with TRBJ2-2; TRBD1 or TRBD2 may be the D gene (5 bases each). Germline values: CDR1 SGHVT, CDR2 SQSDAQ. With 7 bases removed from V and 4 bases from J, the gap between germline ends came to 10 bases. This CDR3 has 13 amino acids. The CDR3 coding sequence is TGTGCCAGCAAAAGGGGACCCACCGGGGAGCTGTTTTTT. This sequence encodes CASKRGPTGELFF.

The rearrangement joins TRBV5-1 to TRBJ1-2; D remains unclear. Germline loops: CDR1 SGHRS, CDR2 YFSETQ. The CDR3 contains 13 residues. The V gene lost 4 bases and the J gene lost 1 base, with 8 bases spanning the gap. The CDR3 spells CASSPGYNYGYTF. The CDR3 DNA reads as TGCGCCAGCAGCCCAGGTTATAACTATGGCTACACCTTC.

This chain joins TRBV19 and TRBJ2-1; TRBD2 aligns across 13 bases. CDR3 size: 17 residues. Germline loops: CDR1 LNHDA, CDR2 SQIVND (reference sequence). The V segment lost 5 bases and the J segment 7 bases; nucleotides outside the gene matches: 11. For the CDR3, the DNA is TGTGCCAGTAGTCAGACTAGCGGGAGGTCCCTAATTAATGAGCAGTTCTTC. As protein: CASSQTSGRSLINEQFF.

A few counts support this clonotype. The CDR3 DNA is TGTGCCAGCAGACGCACCCCAGCAATGAATGAGCAGTTCTTC. Protein sequence: CASRRTPAMNEQFF. The chain couples TRBV2 to TRBJ2-1; D is uncertain. The CDR3 is 14 residues long. The germline V and J ends were trimmed by 6 bases and 7 bases, with 16 bases remaining between them. The germline gives CDR1 SNHLY, CDR2 FYNNEI. The full variable domain, with the rest looked up from reference TRBV2 and TRBJ2-1, is EPEVTQTPSHQVTQMGQEVILRCVPISNHLYFYWYRQILGQKVEFLVSFYNNEISEKSEIFDDQFSVERPDGSNFTLKIRSTKLEDSAMYFCASRRTPAMNEQFFGPGTRLTVL.

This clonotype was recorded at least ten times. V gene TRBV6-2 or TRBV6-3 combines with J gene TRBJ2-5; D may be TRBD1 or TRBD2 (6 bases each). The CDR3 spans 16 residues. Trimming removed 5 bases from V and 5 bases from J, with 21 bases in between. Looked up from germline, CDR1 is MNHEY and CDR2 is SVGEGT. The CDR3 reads CASSALGGGLYETQYF. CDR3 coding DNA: TGTGCCAGCAGTGCCCTAGGAGGGGGGCTTTACGAGACCCAGTACTTC.

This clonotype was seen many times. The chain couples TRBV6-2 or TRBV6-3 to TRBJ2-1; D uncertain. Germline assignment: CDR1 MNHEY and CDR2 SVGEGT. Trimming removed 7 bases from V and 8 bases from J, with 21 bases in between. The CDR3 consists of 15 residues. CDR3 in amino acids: CASTHYGLVDYEQFF. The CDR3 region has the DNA TGTGCCAGCACCCATTATGGGCTAGTCGACTATGAGCAGTTCTTC.

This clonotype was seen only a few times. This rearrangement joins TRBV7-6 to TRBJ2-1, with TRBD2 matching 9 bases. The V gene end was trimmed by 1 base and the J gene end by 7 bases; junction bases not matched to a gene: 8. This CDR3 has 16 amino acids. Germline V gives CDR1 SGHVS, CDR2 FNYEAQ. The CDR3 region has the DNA TGTGCCAGCAGCTTAGGGCCTAGCGGGGTGGATAATGAGCAGTTCTTC. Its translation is CASSLGPSGVDNEQFF.

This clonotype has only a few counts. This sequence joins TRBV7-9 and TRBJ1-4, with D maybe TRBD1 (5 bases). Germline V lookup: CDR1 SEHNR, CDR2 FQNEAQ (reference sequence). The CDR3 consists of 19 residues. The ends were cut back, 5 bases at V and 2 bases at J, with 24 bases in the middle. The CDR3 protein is CASSRTRERFGGTNEKLFF. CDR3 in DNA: TGTGCCAGCAGCAGGACCAGGGAACGCTTTGGGGGGACTAATGAAAAACTGTTTTTT.

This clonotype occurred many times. CDR3 region: CAMQGGRNQPQHF. The CDR3 DNA follows: TGTGCCATGCAGGGAGGGCGCAATCAGCCCCAGCATTTT. The chain recombines TRBV28 with TRBJ1-5, with D possibly matching TRBD1 (5 bases). Germline CDR1 and CDR2: MDHEN and SYDVKM. This CDR3 contains 13 residues. V lost 10 bases, J lost 2 bases, and 12 bases lay in between.

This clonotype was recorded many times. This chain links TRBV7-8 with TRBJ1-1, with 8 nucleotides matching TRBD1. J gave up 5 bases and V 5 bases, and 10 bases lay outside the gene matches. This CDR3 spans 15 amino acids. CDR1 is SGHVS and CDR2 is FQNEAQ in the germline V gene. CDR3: CASSPQGVVRTEAFF. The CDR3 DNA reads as TGTGCCAGCAGCCCACAGGGGGTTGTCCGGACTGAAGCTTTCTTT.

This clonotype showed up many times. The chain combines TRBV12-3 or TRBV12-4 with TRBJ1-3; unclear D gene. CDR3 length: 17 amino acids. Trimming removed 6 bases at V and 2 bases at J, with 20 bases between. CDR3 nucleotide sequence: TGTGCCAGCAGGCCCATAAACAGCGCATCGACTGGAAACACCATATATTTT. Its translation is CASRPINSASTGNTIYF.

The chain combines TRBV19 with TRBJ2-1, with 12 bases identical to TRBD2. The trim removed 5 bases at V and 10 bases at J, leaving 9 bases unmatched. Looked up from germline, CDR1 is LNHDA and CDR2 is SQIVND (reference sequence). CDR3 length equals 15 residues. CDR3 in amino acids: CASSEGLAGGEEQFF. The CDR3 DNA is TGTGCCAGTAGTGAGGGGCTAGCGGGAGGGGAAGAGCAGTTCTTC.

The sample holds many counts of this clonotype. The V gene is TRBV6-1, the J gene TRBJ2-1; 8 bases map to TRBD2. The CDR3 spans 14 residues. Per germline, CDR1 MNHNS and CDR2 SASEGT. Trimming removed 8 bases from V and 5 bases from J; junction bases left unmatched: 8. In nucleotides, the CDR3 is TGTGCCAGCGTCACTAGCGGAGGAAACAATGAGCAGTTCTTC. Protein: CASVTSGGNNEQFF.

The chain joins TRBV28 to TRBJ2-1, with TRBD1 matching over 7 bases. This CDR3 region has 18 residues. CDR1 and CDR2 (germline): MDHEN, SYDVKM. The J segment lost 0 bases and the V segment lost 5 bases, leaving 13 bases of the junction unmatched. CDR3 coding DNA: TGTGCCAGCAGTCACTCGGGGTTGGCAGGGGGCTCCTACAATGAGCAGTTCTTC. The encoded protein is CASSHSGLAGGSYNEQFF.

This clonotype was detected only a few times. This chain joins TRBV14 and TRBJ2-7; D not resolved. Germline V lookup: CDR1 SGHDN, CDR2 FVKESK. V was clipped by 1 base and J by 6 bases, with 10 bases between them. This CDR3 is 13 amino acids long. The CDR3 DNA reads TGTGCCAGCAGCCAAGTTGGGTCCCCCGAGCAGTACGTC. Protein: CASSQVGSPEQYV.

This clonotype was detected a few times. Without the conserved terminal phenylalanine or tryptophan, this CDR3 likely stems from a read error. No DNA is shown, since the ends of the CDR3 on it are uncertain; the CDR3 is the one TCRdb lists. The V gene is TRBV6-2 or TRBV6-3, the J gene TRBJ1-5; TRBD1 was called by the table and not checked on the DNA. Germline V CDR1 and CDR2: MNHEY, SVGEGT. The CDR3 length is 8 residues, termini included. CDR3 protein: CASNRRFE.

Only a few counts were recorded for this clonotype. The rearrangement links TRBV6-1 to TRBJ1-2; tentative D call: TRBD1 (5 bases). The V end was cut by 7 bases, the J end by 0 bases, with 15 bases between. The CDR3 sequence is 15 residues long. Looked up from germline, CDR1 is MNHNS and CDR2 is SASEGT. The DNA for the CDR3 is TGTGCCAGCACCCCAGGGTTCCCCACTAACTATGGCTACACCTTC. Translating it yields CASTPGFPTNYGYTF.

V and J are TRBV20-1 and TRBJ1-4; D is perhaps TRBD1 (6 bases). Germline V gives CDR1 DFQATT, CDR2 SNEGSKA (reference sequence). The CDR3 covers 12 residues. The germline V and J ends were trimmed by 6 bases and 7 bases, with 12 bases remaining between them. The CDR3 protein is CSALGGFEKLFF. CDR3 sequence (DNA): TGCAGTGCCCTAGGGGGGTTTGAAAAACTGTTTTTT.

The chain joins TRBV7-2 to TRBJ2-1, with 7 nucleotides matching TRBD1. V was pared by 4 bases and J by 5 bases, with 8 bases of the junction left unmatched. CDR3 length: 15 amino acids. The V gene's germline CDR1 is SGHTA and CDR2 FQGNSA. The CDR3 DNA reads TGTGCCAGCAGCTCCGGGACAGACGGGAACAATGAGCAGTTCTTC. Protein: CASSSGTDGNNEQFF.